What follows describes a single TCR beta chain. Germline CDR1 reads SGHKS; CDR2 reads YYEKEE (reference sequence). Trimming took 0 bases from V and 4 from J, leaving 7 bases between them. The CDR3 length is 13 residues. This sample is part of a study of T cell responses to AZD1222 COVID-19 vaccine. Profiling relied on immunoSEQ multiplex PCR, and the TCRdb table lists in-frame clones only, not all of them. The profile shows 130,000 or so clones, roughly 84% of them singletons. The sequence derives from an adult in good health. The sequences come from peripheral blood, collected on day 0 of AZD1222 vaccination. This chain uses TRBV5-5 with TRBJ1-2, with D possibly being TRBD1 (5 bases). In DNA form, the CDR3 reads TGTGCCAGCAGCTTGGGACAGCTCTATGGCTACACCTTC. It specifies CASSLGQLYGYTF.